The clone carrying this T cell receptor beta chain was seen once. This CDR3 is 16 amino acids long. Germline V gene sequence: CDR1 MNHNY, CDR2 SVGAGI (reference sequence). Trimming removed 8 bases from V and 1 base from J, with 20 bases in between. Survey-level immunoSEQ sequencing profiled the TCR beta repertoire. Method: immunoSEQ multiplex PCR; TCRdb's copy keeps in-frame clones and lacks some. This sample has 68,000 or so clones, with about 94% found just once. The V call is TRBV6-6, the J call TRBJ1-2; D is unclear. The source is a man in his forties with rheumatoid arthritis. Specimen: PBMCs. The CDR3 nucleotides are TGTGCCAGCTCCAAAAGCAGGAGCTTGGGTAACTATGGCTACACCTTC. Protein sequence: CASSKSRSLGNYGYTF.